This section outlines one T cell receptor beta chain sequence together with its context. The antigen remains undetermined. Using its own MiXCR run on the reads, TCRdb lists one record per CDR3 protein. The sample has 160,000 or so distinct CDR3 sequences, approximately 17% seen once. V dropped 1 base and J dropped 2 bases, with 30 bases sitting between them. The germline V gene has CDR1 DFQATT and CDR2 SNEGSKA (reference sequence). The CDR3 covers 21 residues. This sample stems from a study of T cell repertoires in cytomegalovirus infection. On the study more broadly: In public TCR beta signatures, there were indications of both CMV infection and matching HLA type. Study results and limitations: HLA-C-restricted CMV clonotypes gave the most frequent clonotype in two of eight donors.

This TCR was recovered from a human donor in good health (CMV status not recorded). Some clones in this sample may be carry-over from other donors' samples. The chain is built from TRBV20-1 and TRBJ1-5; TRBD1 might be the D (5 bases). The sequenced sample was CD8+ T cells from PBMCs. CDR3 bases: TGCAGTGCTAGAGTAGCTGGGCCGTCCGTTCACGTGGGGGATGGCAATCAGCCCCAGCATTTT. It encodes CSARVAGPSVHVGDGNQPQHF.